Below, 13 T cell receptor beta chains from the same sample are listed, as sequenced in a study of tumor and adjacent non-tumor tissue in lung cancer. No cell sorting was done before RNA was extracted from the tissue. This non-tumor lung sample came from over 3 cm beyond the tumor edge. Three rounds of nested PCR, following a modified ARM-PCR protocol, produced the TCRbeta library. Using its own MiXCR run on the multiplex PCR reads, TCRdb lists one record per CDR3 protein. This repertoire shows approximately 100,000 distinct CDR3 sequences, approximately 60% found once; its top ten account for roughly 18%. The specimen was distant non-tumor lung tissue. The receptors shown here come from a man aged 25 to 40 with non-small cell lung cancer.

About this clonotype itself: A much larger clone sits a single nucleotide away, making a read error possible. This CDR3 reads CSAIRLTGTDNEKLFF. DNA for the CDR3: TGCAGTGCTATACGCTTGACCGGGACAGATAATGAAAAACTGTTTTTT. The chain links TRBV20-1 to TRBJ1-4; 7 nucleotides align to TRBD1. Germline assignment: CDR1 DFQATT and CDR2 SNEGSKA (reference sequence). V shed 4 bases, J shed 4 bases, and the junction held 12 bases outside the gene matches. This CDR3 region has 16 residues.

As for this clonotype: At one end the junction does not follow the germline gene, possibly because of a read error. The chain links TRBV6-2 or TRBV6-3 to TRBJ2-1; D is possibly TRBD2 (7 bases). Germline V CDR1 and CDR2: MNHEY, SVGEGT. The CDR3 runs to 14 residues. Here the CDR3 DNA reads TGCGCCAGCAATCCCCGGGGGGCGGGCAATGAGCAGTTCTTC. The encoded protein is CASNPRGAGNEQFF.

Concerning this clonotype: At one end the junction does not follow the germline gene, possibly because of a read error. The chain has TRBV29-1 and TRBJ2-1; tentatively, D is TRBD1 (5 bases). CDR1 and CDR2 (germline): SQVTM, ANQGSEA. The CDR3 has 14 amino acids. The CDR3 nucleotides read TGCATCGTTGAAATCGGACAAGGTGCCAATGAGCAGTTCTTC. Protein product: CIVEIGQGANEQFF.

On this clonotype itself: A read error may account for a junction end that differs from germline. The CDR3 spells CSTRDARDTYNEQFF. CDR3 coding DNA: TGCAGTACTAGAGATGCCCGGGACACCTACAATGAGCAATTCTTC. The chain combines TRBV20-1 with TRBJ2-1; maybe TRBD1 (6 bases). The V gene's germline CDR1 is DFQATT and CDR2 SNEGSKA (reference sequence). The CDR3 spans 15 residues.

This clonotype appeared a few times. This could be a read error, since a much larger clone is one nucleotide away. The J gene is TRBJ1-1, the V gene TRBV4-1; D gene ambiguous. The CDR3 is 13 residues long. CDR1 is MGHRA and CDR2 is YSYEKL in the germline V gene. The CDR3 DNA is TGCGCCGGCAGCCCCCGAGAGGTCGCTGAAGCTTTCTTT. Translation gives CAGSPREVAEAFF.

A word on this clonotype: The junction shows a germline mismatch at one end, possibly a read error. This chain links TRBV12-3 or TRBV12-4 with TRBJ2-5, with D unclear. This CDR3 comprises 13 residues. CDR3 nucleotides: TGTGTCAGCAATTTTGTAACAAGGGAGACCCAGTACTTC. Amino acid sequence: CVSNFVTRETQYF.

This clonotype was counted only a few times. This chain connects TRBV11-2 to TRBJ1-1; D remains ambiguous. CDR1 is SGHAT, CDR2 FQNNGV, per germline. With 9 bases removed from V and 6 bases from J, the gap between germline ends came to 11 bases. The CDR3 extends over 11 amino acids. The CDR3 region is CASSNDPEAFF. The CDR3 DNA sequence: TGTGCCAGTAGCAATGATCCTGAAGCTTTCTTT. Combining the CDR3 with reference TRBV11-2 and TRBJ1-1 gives the whole variable domain EAGVAQSPRYKIIEKRQSVAFWCNPISGHATLYWYQQILGQGPKLLIQFQNNGVVDDSQLPKDRFSAERLKGVDSTLKIQPAKLEDSAVYLCASSNDPEAFFGQGTRLTVV.

As for this clonotype: One end of the junction fails to match germline, which may point to a read error. The rearrangement links TRBV11-1 to TRBJ2-7; no definite D call. Germline CDR1 reads SGHAT; CDR2 reads FQDESV (reference sequence). This CDR3 is 13 amino acids long. CDR3 coding DNA: TGTGCCAGCAACTTTTCTGCAGCCTACGTGCAGTACTTC. Translating gives CASNFSAAYVQYF.

Regarding this clonotype: The conserved phenylalanine or tryptophan normally closing the CDR3 is absent here, so this likely arose from a read error. No DNA is shown, since the ends of the CDR3 on it are uncertain; the CDR3 is the one TCRdb lists. This chain links TRBV20-1 with TRBJ2-3; the DNA was not compared with TRBD2, the D call given in the table. Germline CDR1 DFQATT, CDR2 SNEGSKA (reference sequence). The CDR3 has 16 residues if both end residues are counted. The CDR3 reads CSARALSGSETNTQYY.

This clonotype was counted between two and nine times. One junction end disagrees with the germline gene, perhaps due to a read error. The V and J genes are TRBV11-2 and TRBJ2-4, with D tentatively TRBD2 (6 bases). Looked up from germline, CDR1 is SGHAT and CDR2 is FQNNGV. This CDR3 region has 16 residues. In DNA form, the CDR3 reads TGTGCCAGCAGCTCGGGACGGGTACTAGCCAAAAACAATCAGTACTTC. This gives the protein CASSSGRVLAKNNQYF. The full variable domain, completed using reference TRBV11-2 and TRBJ2-4, is EAGVAQSPRYKIIEKRQSVAFWCNPISGHATLYWYQQILGQGPKLLIQFQNNGVVDDSQLPKDRFSAERLKGVDSTLKIQPAKLEDSAVYLCASSSGRVLAKNNQYFGAGTRLSVL.

Points on this clonotype: This may stem from a read error, because a much larger clone lies one nucleotide away. The V and J genes are TRBV20-1 and TRBJ1-3; D not resolved. The germline V gene encodes CDR1 DFQATT and CDR2 SNEGSKA (reference sequence). The CDR3 has 17 residues. Trimming removed 0 bases from V and 3 bases from J, with 18 bases in between. CDR3 in amino acids: CSARDRRGSFSGNTIYF. The CDR3 nucleotides are TGCAGTGCTAGAGATCGCCGTGGCAGTTTTAGTGGAAACACCATATATTTT.

Points on this clonotype: Because the CDR3 is missing its conserved closing phenylalanine or tryptophan, this is likely a read error. The rearrangement joins TRBV12-3 or TRBV12-4 to TRBJ2-2, with a weak D call TRBD2 (5 bases). CDR3 size: 14 residues. The V end was cut by 6 bases, the J end by 2 bases, with 10 bases between. This chain's CDR3 is CASRSGPNTGELFS. The CDR3 bases are TGTGCCAGCAGGAGCGGTCCTAACACCGGGGAGCTGTTTTCT.

Concerning this clonotype: The conserved phenylalanine or tryptophan is not found at the CDR3 terminus, so this likely reflects a read error. V usage is TRBV4-1 and J usage is TRBJ2-7, with D possibly matching TRBD2 (5 bases). Germline loops: CDR1 MGHRA, CDR2 YSYEKL. The CDR3 has 13 residues. The CDR3 protein is CASSQEGYYEQYS. CDR3 DNA sequence: TGCGCCAGCAGTCAAGAGGGATACTACGAGCAGTACTCC.